This T cell receptor beta chain was sequenced for a study of T cell changes during pregnancy in multiple sclerosis. The CDR3 covers 13 residues. The germline gives CDR1 SGHDT, CDR2 YYEEEE. J lost 5 bases, V lost 4 bases, and 1 base had no gene match. The assay was immunoSEQ multiplex PCR, and TCRdb's table has in-frame clones only and misses some. The table shows about 38,000 clones, with about nine tenths occurring only once. This sequence joins TRBV5-6 and TRBJ1-4; 8 positions agree with TRBD1. This clonotype was sampled from a female donor in good health, enrolled as a control in a pregnancy study. Here the sequenced sample was CD4+ T cells from peripheral blood mononuclear cells, taken after pregnancy. The CDR3 sequence is CASSRDRNEKLFF. The DNA of the CDR3 is TGTGCCAGCAGCAGGGACAGGAATGAAAAACTGTTTTTT.